This TCR beta chain comes out of a study of OX40 agonist ivuxolimab in advanced cancers. Germline CDR1 SEHNR, CDR2 FQNEAQ (reference sequence). The CDR3 sequence is 15 residues long. The V and J ends lost 1 base and 5 bases respectively, with 14 bases between them. The repertoire was sequenced with immunoSEQ multiplex PCR; TCRdb's copy has only in-frame clones and lacks some. The repertoire includes approximately 30,000 clones, approximately 88% of them detected once, and around a fifth sits in the top ten. This chain uses TRBV7-9 with TRBJ1-2; D is possibly TRBD1 (6 bases). Specimen: CD4+ or CD8+ T cells sorted from blood, collected in a trial of the OX40 agonist ivuxolimab. This clonotype was sampled from an adult with an advanced solid tumor such as melanoma, head and neck, liver or kidney cancer. Here the CDR3 reads CASSLGAGHMYGYTF. In DNA, the CDR3 is TGTGCCAGCAGCTTAGGGGCGGGACACATGTATGGCTACACCTTC.